This T cell receptor beta chain was sequenced during a study of T cells after yellow fever vaccination. TCRdb fed the 5' RACE reads into MiXCR, producing one record per CDR3 protein. The sample consists of about 260,000 distinct CDR3 sequences, over 4.5% of them appearing once. Germline V gene sequence: CDR1 MNHEY, CDR2 SMNVEV (reference sequence). The ends lost 5 bases at V and 4 bases at J; junction bases unmatched: 4. The CDR3 is 14 amino acids. V is TRBV27 and J is TRBJ2-3; 9 bases match TRBD2. The receptor comes from a man younger than 30 who received the YFV17D yellow fever vaccine. The sequenced sample was CD4+ T cells sorted from PBMCs, obtained on the day of the yellow fever booster vaccination. The CDR3 protein is CASSVKRGADTQYF. The CDR3 DNA reads TGTGCCAGCAGTGTCAAGCGGGGGGCAGATACGCAGTATTTT.